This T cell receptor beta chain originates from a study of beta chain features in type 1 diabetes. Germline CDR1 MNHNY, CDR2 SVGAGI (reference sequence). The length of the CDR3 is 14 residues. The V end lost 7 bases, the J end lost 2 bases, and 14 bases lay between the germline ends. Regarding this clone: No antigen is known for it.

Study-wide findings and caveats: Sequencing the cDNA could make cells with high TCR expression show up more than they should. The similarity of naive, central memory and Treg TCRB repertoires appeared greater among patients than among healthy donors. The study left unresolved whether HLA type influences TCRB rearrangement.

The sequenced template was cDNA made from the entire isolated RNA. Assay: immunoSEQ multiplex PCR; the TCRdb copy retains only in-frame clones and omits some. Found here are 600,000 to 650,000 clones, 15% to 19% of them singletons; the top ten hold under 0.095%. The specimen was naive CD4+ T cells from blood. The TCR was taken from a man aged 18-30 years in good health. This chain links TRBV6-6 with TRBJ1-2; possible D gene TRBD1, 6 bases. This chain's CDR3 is CASNGGRHNYGYTF. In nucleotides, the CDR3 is TGTGCCAGCAATGGGGGCAGGCACAACTATGGCTACACCTTC.